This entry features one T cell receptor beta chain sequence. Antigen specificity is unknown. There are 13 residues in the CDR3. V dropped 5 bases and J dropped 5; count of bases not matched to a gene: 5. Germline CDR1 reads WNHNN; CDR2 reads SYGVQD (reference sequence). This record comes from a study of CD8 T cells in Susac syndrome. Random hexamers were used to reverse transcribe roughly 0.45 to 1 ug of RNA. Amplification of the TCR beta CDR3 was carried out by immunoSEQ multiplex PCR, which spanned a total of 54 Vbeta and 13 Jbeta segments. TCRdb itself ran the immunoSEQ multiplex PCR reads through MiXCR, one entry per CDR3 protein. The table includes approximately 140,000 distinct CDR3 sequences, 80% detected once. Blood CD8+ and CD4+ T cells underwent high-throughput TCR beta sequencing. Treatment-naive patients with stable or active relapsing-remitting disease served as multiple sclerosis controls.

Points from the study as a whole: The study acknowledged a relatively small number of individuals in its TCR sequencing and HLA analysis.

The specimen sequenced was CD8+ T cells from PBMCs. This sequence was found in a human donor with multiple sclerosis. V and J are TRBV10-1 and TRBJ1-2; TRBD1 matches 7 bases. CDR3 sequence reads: CASSKTDRYGYTF. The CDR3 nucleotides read TGCGCCAGCAGTAAGACGGACAGGTATGGCTACACCTTC.